A selection of T cell receptor beta chains follows, all from one sample in a study of blood T cell repertoires in COVID-19. This table comes from immunoSEQ multiplex PCR, and its TCRdb copy is limited to in-frame clones, with some not included. Among over 4,500 clones listed, under 90% were seen once. Material: peripheral blood. These receptors were collected from a human donor in a cohort sampled during active COVID-19. The CDR3 runs from the conserved cysteine through the conserved F or W. Clone size is stated in some rows and not others, as once, few, many or a class when expanded.

clone size,V gene,J gene,CDR3 protein
.,TRBV30,TRBJ1-2,CAWSKRQGLDYGYTF
.,TRBV12-3/TRBV12-4,TRBJ1-2,CASSVSDNYGYTF
once,TRBV4-3,TRBJ2-1,CASSRGTLLNEQFF
.,TRBV5-1,TRBJ2-5,CASGTGGSGQETQYF
once,TRBV30,TRBJ2-3,CAWSVLQGGTDTQYF
.,TRBV6-5,TRBJ2-6,CASSPGANVLTF
once,TRBV6-1,TRBJ2-7,CASSEASGGYEQYF
.,TRBV10-2,TRBJ1-1,CASSLVGGTEAFF
.,TRBV19,TRBJ1-2,CASSMQGASNYGYTF
once,TRBV7-8,TRBJ2-7,CASSLARQAYEQYF
few,TRBV28,TRBJ1-1,CASSIFGTEAFF
.,TRBV2,TRBJ1-1,CASNIRSGGNTEAFF
.,TRBV2,TRBJ1-2,CASSERGQGNYGYTF
.,TRBV12-3/TRBV12-4,TRBJ2-4,CASSFREENIQYF
.,TRBV29-1,TRBJ2-1,CSVEDGDSSYNEQFF
once,TRBV5-4,TRBJ1-1,CASSTRTGVRTEAFF
.,TRBV4-2,TRBJ2-3,CASSQVPGSLGTDTQYF
.,TRBV7-3,TRBJ2-1,CASSYYSGSSYNEQFF
.,TRBV6-2/TRBV6-3,TRBJ1-1,CASSPINTEAFF
.,TRBV3-1/TRBV3-2,TRBJ2-5,CASGARGLETQYF
.,TRBV15,TRBJ2-7,CATSRERDEQYF
.,TRBV27,TRBJ1-4,CASSLSTFTNEKLFF
.,TRBV7-9,TRBJ1-4,CASSSRQGLEKLFF
.,TRBV7-8,TRBJ2-2,CASSLNPLGTGELFF
once,TRBV7-2,TRBJ1-5,CASSSDRGNQPQHF
.,TRBV10-2,TRBJ2-7,CASIKTGGNEQYF
.,TRBV19,TRBJ2-2,CASNPMGLAGPGELFF
.,TRBV7-3,TRBJ2-7,CASSQSGSGNEQYF
.,TRBV5-1,TRBJ1-6,CASSVDRFYNSPLHF
.,TRBV5-1,TRBJ1-5,CASSSQGGSDQPQHF
few,TRBV2,TRBJ2-7,CASSFGGSYEQYF
.,TRBV4-3,TRBJ2-2,CASSQAPQGAYSGELFF
.,TRBV7-9,TRBJ1-5,CASSYGGVNQPQHF
.,TRBV6-1,TRBJ1-2,CASSEIWDRSEGYTF
once,TRBV30,TRBJ2-5,CAWGNRVGETQYF
.,TRBV10-3,TRBJ2-1,CAISAGTSGGANEQFF
.,TRBV28,TRBJ2-7,CASRRQGDSYEQYF
.,TRBV6-5,TRBJ2-5,CASKGGIARTQYF
.,TRBV25-1,TRBJ2-7,CASSGQGYEQYF
once,TRBV6-2/TRBV6-3,TRBJ1-5,CASSYDHRRGQYSNQPQHF
.,TRBV7-9,TRBJ1-2,CASSLDSPYAHYGYTF
.,TRBV27,TRBJ1-5,CASSSFGNQPQHF
.,TRBV6-2/TRBV6-3,TRBJ1-5,CASSYSSGHSNQPQHF
.,TRBV7-2,TRBJ1-1,CASSKLRGTEAFF
.,TRBV7-2,TRBJ2-7,CASSSTIGGYEQYF
.,TRBV19,TRBJ2-1,CASRQEGLQFF
.,TRBV19,TRBJ1-1,CASSNHRENTEAFF
.,TRBV18,TRBJ1-3,CASTWTALSGNTIYF
.,TRBV3-1/TRBV3-2,TRBJ1-3,CASSQEGRVDGNTIYF
once,TRBV19,TRBJ1-1,CASSLQGGTEAFF
.,TRBV29-1,TRBJ1-2,CSVEDRHPNYGYTF
once,TRBV18,TRBJ2-1,CASSPYSRRTSGRNEQFF
.,TRBV7-2,TRBJ1-5,CASSPDGGGNQPQHF
.,TRBV5-1,TRBJ2-5,CASNLAGGLETQYF